This section outlines one T cell receptor beta chain sequence together with its context. Its antigen remains unidentified. Base quality data are lacking; no much larger clone is found one base away. The data originate from a study of blood T cell repertoires in COVID-19 (dated by TCRdb to 2020 to 2022). Study-level background: The collaborator samples originated in the United States, Italy and Spain and spanned the acute and convalescent phases of COVID-19. The material from the prospective study consisted of cDNA or gDNA derived from T cells, B-cell-depleted T cells, or PBMCs. Subjects who had been exposed to COVID-19, were actively infected with it, or had recovered from it provided the deeply sampled blood TCRbeta repertoires that made up the dataset. The repertoires were made available in a free public database intended to serve as a resource for research on the immune response to SARS-CoV-2. The samples were drawn from two sources: the first 160 participants of the ongoing ImmuneRACE study, and about 1,300 subjects contributed by 6 global collaborators. The sample metadata nearly always contained a de-identified subject ID, COVID-19 status, age in years and sex. Where HLA class I and class II types were available, the types were taken from metadata supplied by the sample provider, not from assay-based typing. On the study overall, not on this receptor specifically: Clinical and demographic metadata were provided uncurated, with the amount varying by source and participant.

The immunoSEQ Assay, a bias-controlled multiplex PCR, was used to amplify TCRbeta CDR3 regions from genomic DNA. The source study handled its data this way. The number of nucleated cells in each sample was estimated from the amplification of reference gene primers within the assay. To quantify the absolute abundance of each unique TCRbeta CDR3 rearrangement, sequence reads were collapsed and filtered. For each sample, productive Simpson clonality was calculated by taking the square root of Simpson's diversity index across productive rearrangements. TCRdb carries this immuneACCESS record with in-frame sequences only. Its versions omit some clonotypes, under half of them owing to an unresolved V gene in the studies checked, with the rest unexplained. D and trimming were read from the DNA, whereas the V and J calls and clone size are those reported in that table. In all, the sample holds 65,000 to 80,000 clones, and approximately 80% of those were seen once. The top ten hold about an eighth of the sample.

Collaborating institutions collected whole blood in K2EDTA tubes following their own protocols. Collaborator samples were shipped for TCRbeta analysis as frozen whole blood, isolated PBMCs, or DNA extracted from either sample type. For CDR1 and CDR2, the germline V gene lists SGHRS and YFSETQ. Including cysteine and phenylalanine, the CDR3 has 16 amino acids. CDR3 DNA only is kept here, 48 bases in frame from base 1. Clipping removes 2 bases from V and 0 bases from J, with 4 as the unmatched junction base count. This receptor was identified in a human donor in a cohort sampled during active COVID-19. The specimen sequenced was peripheral blood. The V and J segments used are TRBV5-1 and TRBJ1-4, with TRBD1 matching 7 junction bases. The DNA sequence is given as TGCGCCAGCAGCTTTGGGACAGACTCAACTAATGAAAAACTGTTTTTT. It codes for CASSFGTDSTNEKLFF.